This T cell receptor (beta chain) is drawn from a study of blood T cells in healthy people across ages. In the study overall: When template switching was applied, about one barcoded beta molecule was captured per two T cells.

Using a J-beta primer mix together with a sample-barcoded 5' primer, a second PCR was run for roughly 6 to 12 cycles. TCRdb reprocessed the 5' RACE reads via MiXCR and lists one record per CDR3 protein. This table has more than 650,000 distinct CDR3 sequences, roughly 20% appearing once. A word on this clonotype: A read error may produce the germline difference seen at one junction end.

Germline V CDR1 and CDR2: LNHDA, SQIVND (reference sequence). The CDR3 loop spans 13 amino acids. The source of this sequence is a man between 65 and 85 years old in good health. The chain couples TRBV19 to TRBJ1-1; D unclear. Sample: blood. CDR3 sequence (DNA): TGTGCCAGTAGTATTCTAGAGAACACTGAAGCTTCCTTT. Its protein is CASSILENTEASF.